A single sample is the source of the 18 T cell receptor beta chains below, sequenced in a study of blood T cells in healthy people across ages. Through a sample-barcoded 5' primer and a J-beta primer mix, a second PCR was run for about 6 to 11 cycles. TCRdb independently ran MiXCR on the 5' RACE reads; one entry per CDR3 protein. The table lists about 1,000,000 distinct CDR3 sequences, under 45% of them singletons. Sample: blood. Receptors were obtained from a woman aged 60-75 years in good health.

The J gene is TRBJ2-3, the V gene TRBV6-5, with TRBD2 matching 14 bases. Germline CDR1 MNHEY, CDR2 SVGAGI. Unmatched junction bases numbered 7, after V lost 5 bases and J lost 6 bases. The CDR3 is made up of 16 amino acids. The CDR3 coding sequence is TGTGCCAGCAGTCAGAGGACTAGCGGGAGGAAGGATACGCAGTATTTT. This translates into CASSQRTSGRKDTQYF.

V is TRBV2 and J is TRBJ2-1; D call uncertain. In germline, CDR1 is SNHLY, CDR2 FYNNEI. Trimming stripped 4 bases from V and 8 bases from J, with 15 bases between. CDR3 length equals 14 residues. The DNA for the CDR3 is TGTGCCAGCAGTGGCTTGTCTAGTTCGGATGAGCAGTTCTTC. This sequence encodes CASSGLSSSDEQFF.

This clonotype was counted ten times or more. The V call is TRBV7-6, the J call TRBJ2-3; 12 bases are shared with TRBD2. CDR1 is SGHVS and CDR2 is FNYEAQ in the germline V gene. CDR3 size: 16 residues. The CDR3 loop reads CSTQTTSGSFLDTQYF. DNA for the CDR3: TGTAGTACCCAGACGACTAGCGGGAGCTTTTTAGATACGCAGTATTTT.

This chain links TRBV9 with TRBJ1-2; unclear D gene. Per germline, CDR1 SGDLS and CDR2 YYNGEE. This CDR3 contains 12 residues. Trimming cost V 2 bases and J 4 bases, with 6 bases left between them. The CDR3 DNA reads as TGTGCCAGCAGCGTCCTGGGCTATGGCTACACCTTC. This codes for CASSVLGYGYTF. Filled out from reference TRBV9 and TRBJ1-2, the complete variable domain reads DSGVTQTPKHLITATGQRVTLRCSPRSGDLSVYWYQQSLDQGLQFLIQYYNGEERAKGNILERFSAQQFPDLHSELNLSSLELGDSALYFCASSVLGYGYTFGSGTRLTVV.

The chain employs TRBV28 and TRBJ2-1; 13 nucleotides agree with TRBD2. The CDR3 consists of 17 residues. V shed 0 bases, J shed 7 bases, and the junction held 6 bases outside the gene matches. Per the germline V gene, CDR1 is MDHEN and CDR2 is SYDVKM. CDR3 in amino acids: CASSLWRTSGSRNEQFF. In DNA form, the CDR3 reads TGTGCCAGCAGTTTATGGAGGACTAGCGGGAGTAGGAATGAGCAGTTCTTC.

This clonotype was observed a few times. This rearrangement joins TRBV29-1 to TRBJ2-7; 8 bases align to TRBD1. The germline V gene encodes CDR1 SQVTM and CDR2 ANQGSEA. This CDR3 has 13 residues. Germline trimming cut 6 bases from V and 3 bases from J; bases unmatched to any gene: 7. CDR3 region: CSVAGRGLYEQYF. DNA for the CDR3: TGCAGCGTCGCAGGCAGGGGGCTCTACGAGCAGTACTTC.

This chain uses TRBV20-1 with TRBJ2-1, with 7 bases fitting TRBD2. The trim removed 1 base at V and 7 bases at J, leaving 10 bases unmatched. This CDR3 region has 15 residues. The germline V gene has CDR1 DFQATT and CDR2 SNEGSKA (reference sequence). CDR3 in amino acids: CSARGEASGINEQFF. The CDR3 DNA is TGCAGTGCTAGAGGGGAGGCTAGCGGAATTAATGAGCAGTTCTTC.

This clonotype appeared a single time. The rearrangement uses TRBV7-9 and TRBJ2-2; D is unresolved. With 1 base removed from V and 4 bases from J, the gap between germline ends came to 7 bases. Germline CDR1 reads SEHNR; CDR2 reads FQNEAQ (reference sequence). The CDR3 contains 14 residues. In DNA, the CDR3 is TGTGCCAGCAGCTTAGGTATCGGCACCGGGGAGCTGTTTTTT. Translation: CASSLGIGTGELFF.

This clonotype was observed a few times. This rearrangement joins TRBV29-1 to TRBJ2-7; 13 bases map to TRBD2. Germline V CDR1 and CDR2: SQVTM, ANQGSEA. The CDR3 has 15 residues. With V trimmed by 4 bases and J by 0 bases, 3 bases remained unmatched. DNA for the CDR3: TGCAGCGTTGGGGGACTAGCGGGGCCCTCCTACGAGCAGTACTTC. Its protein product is CSVGGLAGPSYEQYF.

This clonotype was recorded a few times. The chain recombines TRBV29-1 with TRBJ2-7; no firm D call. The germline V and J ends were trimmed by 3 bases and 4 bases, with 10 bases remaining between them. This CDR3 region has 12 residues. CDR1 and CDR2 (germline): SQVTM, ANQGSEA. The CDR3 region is CSVDISRYEQYF. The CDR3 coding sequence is TGCAGCGTTGATATTTCGAGGTACGAGCAGTACTTC.

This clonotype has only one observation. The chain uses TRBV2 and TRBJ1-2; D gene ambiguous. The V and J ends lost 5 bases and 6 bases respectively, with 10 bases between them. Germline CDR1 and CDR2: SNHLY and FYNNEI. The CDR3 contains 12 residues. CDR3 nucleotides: TGTGCCAGCAGTTATGCCGACAATGGCTACACCTTC. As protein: CASSYADNGYTF. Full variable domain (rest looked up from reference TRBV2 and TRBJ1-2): EPEVTQTPSHQVTQMGQEVILRCVPISNHLYFYWYRQILGQKVEFLVSFYNNEISEKSEIFDDQFSVERPDGSNFTLKIRSTKLEDSAMYFCASSYADNGYTFGSGTRLTVV.

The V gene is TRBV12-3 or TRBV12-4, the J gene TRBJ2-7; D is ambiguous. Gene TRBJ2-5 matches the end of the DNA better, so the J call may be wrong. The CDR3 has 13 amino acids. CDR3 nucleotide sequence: TGTGCCAGCAGTTTGCTAGTTATGGGGACCCAGTACTTC. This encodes CASSLLVMGTQYF.

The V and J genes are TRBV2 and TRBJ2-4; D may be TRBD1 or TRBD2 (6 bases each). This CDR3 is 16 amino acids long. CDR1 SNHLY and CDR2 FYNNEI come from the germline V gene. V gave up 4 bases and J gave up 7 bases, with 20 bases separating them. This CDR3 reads CASSGERGPPGNIQYF. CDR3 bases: TGTGCCAGCAGTGGAGAACGGGGGCCCCCAGGGAACATTCAGTACTTC. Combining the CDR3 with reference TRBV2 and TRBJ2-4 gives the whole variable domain EPEVTQTPSHQVTQMGQEVILRCVPISNHLYFYWYRQILGQKVEFLVSFYNNEISEKSEIFDDQFSVERPDGSNFTLKIRSTKLEDSAMYFCASSGERGPPGNIQYFGAGTRLSVL.

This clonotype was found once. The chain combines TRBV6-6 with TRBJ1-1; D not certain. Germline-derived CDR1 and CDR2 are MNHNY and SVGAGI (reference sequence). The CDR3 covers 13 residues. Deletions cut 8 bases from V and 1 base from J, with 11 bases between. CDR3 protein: CASAGSGNTEAFF. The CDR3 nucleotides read TGTGCCAGCGCCGGGTCCGGGAACACTGAAGCTTTCTTT.

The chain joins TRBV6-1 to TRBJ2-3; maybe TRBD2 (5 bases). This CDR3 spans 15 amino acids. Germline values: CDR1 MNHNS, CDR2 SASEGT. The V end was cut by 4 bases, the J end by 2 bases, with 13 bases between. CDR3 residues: CASSATGSHTDTQYF. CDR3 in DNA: TGTGCCAGCAGTGCCACGGGATCCCACACAGATACGCAGTATTTT.

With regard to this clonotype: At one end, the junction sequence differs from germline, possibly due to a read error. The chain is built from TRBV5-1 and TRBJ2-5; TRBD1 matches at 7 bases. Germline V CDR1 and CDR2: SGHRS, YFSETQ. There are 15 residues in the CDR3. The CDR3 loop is CASSLAQGRAETQYF. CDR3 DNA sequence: TGTGCCAGCAGCTTGGCACAGGGGCGGGCGGAGACCCAGTACTTC.

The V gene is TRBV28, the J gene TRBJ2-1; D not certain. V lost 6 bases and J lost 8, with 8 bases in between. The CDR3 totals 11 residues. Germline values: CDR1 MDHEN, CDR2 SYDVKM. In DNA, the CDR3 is TGTGCCAGCAGGTATAAGTATGAGCAGTTCTTC. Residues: CASRYKYEQFF.

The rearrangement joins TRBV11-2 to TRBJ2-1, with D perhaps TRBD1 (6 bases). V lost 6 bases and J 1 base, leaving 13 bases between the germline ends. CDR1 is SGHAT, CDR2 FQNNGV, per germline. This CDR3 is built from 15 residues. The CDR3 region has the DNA TGTGCCAGCAGTTCGCTTAGGGGGTCCTACAATGAGCAGTTCTTC. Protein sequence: CASSSLRGSYNEQFF.